The T cell receptor (beta chain) under discussion was sequenced for a study of T cells in Graves' hyperthyroidism and ophthalmopathy. The CDR3 covers 15 residues. Losses at the gene ends were 0 bases for V and 4 bases for J; bases not matched to a gene: 6. The germline CDR1 and CDR2 sequences are SGHDT and YYEEEE. In this sample, this clonotype turned up many times. Amplification of TCR beta CDR3 regions was performed using RNA transcripts as template. TCR CDR3 underwent first-round RT-PCR with the HTBI primer set. TCRdb independently ran MiXCR on the multiplex PCR reads; one entry per CDR3 protein. Among 500,000 to 550,000 distinct CDR3 sequences listed, less than 20% were seen once.

The V call is TRBV5-6, the J call TRBJ1-2; 7 positions agree with TRBD1. Sequenced sample: blood. This TCR was recovered from a man aged 35 to 55 with Graves' ophthalmopathy. The CDR3 region is CASSLEGGRVYGYTF. CDR3 DNA sequence: TGTGCCAGCAGCTTGGAAGGGGGCCGGGTCTATGGCTACACCTTC.